The TCR beta chain described here comes from a study of T cell changes during pregnancy in multiple sclerosis. This CDR3 has 15 residues. J was trimmed by 0 bases and V by 0 bases; bases with no gene match: 0. The germline CDR1 and CDR2 sequences are KGHSH and LQKENI. Assay used: immunoSEQ multiplex PCR; TCRdb lists only in-frame clones, some missing. The sample has under 150,000 clones; roughly 97% are singletons. The receptor was isolated from a female donor with multiple sclerosis, enrolled in a pregnancy study. Here the sequenced sample was peripheral blood, taken after pregnancy. The genes are TRBV18 and TRBJ1-1, with 8 nucleotides matching TRBD1. In nucleotides, the CDR3 is TGTGCCAGCTCACCACCGACAGGGGTGAACACTGAAGCTTTCTTT. As protein: CASSPPTGVNTEAFF. Full variable domain (rest looked up from reference TRBV18 and TRBJ1-1): NAGVMQNPRHLVRRRGQEARLRCSPMKGHSHVYWYRQLPEEGLKFMVYLQKENIIDESGMPKERFSAEFPKEGPSILRIQQVVRGDSAAYFCASSPPTGVNTEAFFGQGTRLTVV.